This TCR beta chain was documented in a study of CD8 T cells in ankylosing spondylitis. General study findings and limits: Blood from ankylosing spondylitis patients appeared to carry a characteristic roughly 8-variant TCR beta motif. Earlier reports found some motif variants in synovial fluid and blood in reactive arthritis. It was reported that disease-linked clones were significantly enriched in matched ankylosing spondylitis synovial fluid.

A note on this clonotype: Its antigen is as yet unknown.

Using its own MiXCR run on the 5' RACE reads, TCRdb lists one record per CDR3 protein. In the table there are around 340,000 distinct CDR3 sequences, about 15% of which are singletons. The source is a male donor with ankylosing spondylitis or in good health (not recorded which). The material sequenced was blood, either unsorted or a sorted T cell fraction (not recorded which).

Here the CDR3 DNA reads TGCAGTGCTAGCCTTTCAGTGGCAGATACGCAGTATTTT. Translation: CSASLSVADTQYF. The gene calls are TRBV20-1 and TRBJ2-3; D gene ambiguous. This CDR3 comprises 13 residues. V was pared by 3 bases and J by 4 bases, with 11 bases between. Germline V gives CDR1 DFQATT, CDR2 SNEGSKA (reference sequence).